This passage covers 9 T cell receptor beta chains from one sample sequenced in a study of blood T cell repertoires in COVID-19. The data were produced by immunoSEQ multiplex PCR, yet TCRdb's version contains in-frame clones alone and is incomplete. The sample has some 42,000 clones, 70% to 80% seen once. Sequenced sample: peripheral blood. These receptors all come from a woman between 70 and 85 years old with acute or convalescent COVID-19.

The rearrangement uses TRBV10-3 and TRBJ1-2; tentatively, D is TRBD1 (5 bases). Trimming removed 2 bases at V and 2 bases at J, with 21 bases between. Germline CDR1 is ENHRY and CDR2 is SYGVKD. This CDR3 region has 18 residues. The CDR3 sequence: CAISEISGFQGGNYGYTF. As DNA, the CDR3 is TGTGCCATCAGTGAGATAAGCGGGTTCCAGGGCGGGAACTATGGCTACACCTTC.

This clone was seen once. The rearrangement joins TRBV4-3 to TRBJ1-5; weak D call: TRBD1 (5 bases). The CDR3 runs 15 residues. With 0 bases removed from V and 3 bases from J, the gap between germline ends came to 9 bases. Per the germline V gene, CDR1 is LGHNA and CDR2 is YSLEER. CDR3 sequence reads: CASSQEAGYNQPQHF. CDR3 coding DNA: TGCGCCAGCAGCCAAGAGGCAGGGTACAATCAGCCCCAGCATTTT.

V gene TRBV20-1 combines with J gene TRBJ2-7; D is perhaps TRBD2 (5 bases). The CDR3 extends over 12 amino acids. CDR1 is DFQATT and CDR2 is SNEGSKA in the germline V gene (reference sequence). Trimming took 3 bases from V and 3 from J, leaving 9 bases between them. The CDR3 region is CSASQRDYEQYF. The DNA of the CDR3 is TGCAGTGCTAGTCAGAGGGACTACGAGCAGTACTTC.

The gene calls are TRBV5-1 and TRBJ1-2; D call uncertain. In germline, CDR1 is SGHRS, CDR2 YFSETQ. The germline V and J ends were trimmed by 0 bases and 0 bases, with 6 bases remaining between them. This CDR3 has 14 amino acids. The DNA for the CDR3 is TGCGCCAGCAGCTTGGCAGTTTCTAACTATGGCTACACCTTC. Protein product: CASSLAVSNYGYTF.

Written as DNA, the CDR3 is TGTGCCAGCAGTGACCTGACAGGGGAAGGAAACACCATATATTTT. This sequence encodes CASSDLTGEGNTIYF. This chain links TRBV6-1 with TRBJ1-3; 8 bases fit TRBD1. CDR1 and CDR2 from the germline V gene are MNHNS and SASEGT. The J segment lost 4 bases and the V segment lost 3 bases, leaving 5 bases of the junction unmatched. The CDR3 spans 15 residues.

The gene calls are TRBV5-1 and TRBJ1-3, with D perhaps TRBD1 (5 bases). The germline V gene has CDR1 SGHRS and CDR2 YFSETQ. The germline V and J ends were trimmed by 4 bases and 4 bases, with 12 bases remaining between them. This CDR3 has 14 residues. This CDR3 reads CASSGGATGNTIYF. The CDR3 DNA reads as TGCGCCAGCAGCGGCGGGGCAACCGGAAACACCATATATTTT.

The chain recombines TRBV5-8 with TRBJ2-2, with D possibly being TRBD1 (5 bases). Germline values: CDR1 SGHTS, CDR2 YDEGEE. This CDR3 spans 14 amino acids. The V end lost 4 bases, the J end lost 5 bases, and 12 bases lay between the germline ends. DNA for the CDR3: TGTGCCAGCAGCAGGGGCACTCTGACCGGGGAGCTGTTTTTT. It encodes CASSRGTLTGELFF.

V and J are TRBV5-4 and TRBJ2-1; TRBD2 matches 10 bases. Germline lookup yields CDR1 SGHNT and CDR2 YYREEE (reference sequence). Trimming removed 1 base from V and 7 bases from J; junction bases left unmatched: 5. This CDR3 comprises 15 residues. The CDR3 loop reads CASSLRSGGVNEQFF. The CDR3 nucleotides are TGTGCCAGCAGCTTGCGGAGCGGGGGGGTGAATGAGCAGTTCTTC.

The gene calls are TRBV28 and TRBJ1-2, with a tentative D call TRBD1 (6 bases). V was trimmed by 5 bases and J by 4 bases, leaving 14 bases between them. Germline V gene sequence: CDR1 MDHEN, CDR2 SYDVKM. This CDR3 region has 14 residues. CDR3 sequence (DNA): TGTGCCAGCAGTCGACAGGTTCGGAGCTATGGCTACACCTTC. Translated: CASSRQVRSYGYTF.